These 21 T cell receptor beta chains share one sample of origin, sequenced in a study of beta chain features in type 1 diabetes. The entirety of the isolated RNA underwent reverse transcription, so expressed TCRB transcripts were sequenced. Some clones are missing from TCRdb's copy, which holds only in-frame ones; the method was immunoSEQ multiplex PCR. The profile shows about 350,000 clones, around 20% of them singletons. Sequencing was carried out using naive CD4+ T cells from blood. These receptors were collected from a woman in her late teens or twenties in good health.

This clone showed up just a few times. This chain uses TRBV5-6 with TRBJ2-4; 7 bases map to TRBD1. Germline V CDR1 and CDR2: SGHDT, YYEEEE. The CDR3 runs 18 residues. V was clipped by 4 bases and J by 0 bases; unmatched bases: 13. The CDR3: CASSHLDRVQLAKNIQYF. CDR3 DNA sequence: TGTGCCAGCAGCCATCTCGACAGGGTCCAACTAGCCAAAAACATTCAGTACTTC.

V and J are TRBV5-6 and TRBJ2-7; D is perhaps TRBD1 (8 bases). The germline V gene has CDR1 SGHDT and CDR2 YYEEEE. Trimming took 4 bases from V and 11 from J, leaving 16 bases between them. This CDR3 comprises 12 residues. This CDR3 is CASSPRQGREYF. The CDR3, as DNA: TGTGCCAGCAGCCCAAGACAGGGGAGGGAGTACTTC.

The chain joins TRBV5-4 to TRBJ2-2; D might be TRBD2 (6 bases). The V gene's germline CDR1 is SGHNT and CDR2 YYREEE (reference sequence). V lost 2 bases and J 6 bases, leaving 11 bases between the germline ends. This CDR3 has 14 amino acids. The CDR3, as DNA: TGTGCCAGCAGCTTAGGAGGGGCGGCCGGGGAGCTGTTTTTT. It encodes CASSLGGAAGELFF.

This clone occurred a few times. The chain uses TRBV7-9 and TRBJ1-4; 10 nucleotides align to TRBD1. CDR3 length: 15 amino acids. Losses at the gene ends were 1 base for V and 6 bases for J; bases not matched to a gene: 2. The V gene's germline CDR1 is SEHNR and CDR2 FQNEAQ (reference sequence). This chain's CDR3 is CASSLGQGADEKLFF. DNA of the CDR3: TGTGCCAGCAGCTTAGGACAGGGGGCCGATGAAAAACTGTTTTTT. Based on the CDR3 plus reference TRBV7-9 and TRBJ1-4, the full variable domain is DTGVSQNPRHKITKRGQNVTFRCDPISEHNRLYWYRQTLGQGPEFLTYFQNEAQLEKSRLLSDRFSAERPKGSFSTLEIQRTEQGDSAMYLCASSLGQGADEKLFFGSGTQLSVL.

The chain is built from TRBV5-1 and TRBJ1-2, with 12 positions matching TRBD1. Unmatched junction bases numbered 5, after V lost 4 bases and J lost 7 bases. The CDR3 has 14 residues. CDR1 is SGHRS, CDR2 YFSETQ, per germline. In DNA form, the CDR3 reads TGCGCCAGCAGCGAGGGACAGGGGGCAGGTGGCTACACCTTC. This encodes CASSEGQGAGGYTF.

The chain carries TRBV30 and TRBJ1-2; 9 bases are shared with TRBD1. Germline trimming cut 3 bases from V and 0 bases from J; bases unmatched to any gene: 8. Germline values: CDR1 GTSNPN, CDR2 SVGIG (reference sequence). The CDR3 runs 16 residues. The CDR3 DNA follows: TGTGCCTGGAGCGCGGACAGGGGAAAAGCTAACTATGGCTACACCTTC. Its translation is CAWSADRGKANYGYTF.

This clone was seen only a few times. Other DNA sequences in the sample encode the same CDR3. The V and J genes are TRBV30 and TRBJ2-5; D ambiguous. Germline lookup yields CDR1 GTSNPN and CDR2 SVGIG (reference sequence). V dropped 1 base and J dropped 2 bases, with 2 bases sitting between them. CDR3 size: 11 residues. CDR3 in amino acids: CAWSAQETQYF. In DNA form, the CDR3 reads TGTGCCTGGAGTGCGCAAGAGACCCAGTACTTC.

This clone has a handful of counts. Other DNA sequences in this specimen translate into the identical CDR3. The CDR3 here is CASSPRGSYEQYF. CDR3 DNA: TGTGCCAGCTCACCACGCGGTTCCTACGAGCAGTACTTC. The rearrangement links TRBV18 to TRBJ2-7; D is undetermined. Germline assignment: CDR1 KGHSH and CDR2 LQKENI. This CDR3 has 13 residues. The V end lost 1 base, the J end lost 1 base, and 5 bases lay between the germline ends.

Only a few counts were recorded for this clone. The V gene is TRBV19, the J gene TRBJ2-1, with 8 bases lining up with TRBD2. V trimming: 6 bases; J trimming: 0 bases; junction bases outside the gene matches: 7. Germline V CDR1 and CDR2: LNHDA, SQIVND (reference sequence). This CDR3 is built from 16 residues. Here the CDR3 DNA reads TGTGCCAGTAGAAATAGCGGGATAAGCTCCTACAATGAGCAGTTCTTC. Its protein is CASRNSGISSYNEQFF.

A few counts support this clone. This rearrangement joins TRBV9 to TRBJ2-3, with 7 nucleotides matching TRBD1. Per germline, CDR1 SGDLS and CDR2 YYNGEE. The V gene end was trimmed by 0 bases and the J gene end by 8 bases; junction bases not matched to a gene: 9. There are 15 residues in the CDR3. For the CDR3, the DNA is TGTGCCAGCAGCGTAGTGGTTCCCTCAGGGGGTACGCAGTATTTT. Translated, it gives CASSVVVPSGGTQYF.

The J gene is TRBJ2-3, the V gene TRBV9, with a possible D match to TRBD2 (6 bases). Per the germline V gene, CDR1 is SGDLS and CDR2 is YYNGEE. Trimming cost V 0 bases and J 1 base, with 9 bases left between them. This CDR3 contains 15 residues. The CDR3 DNA follows: TGTGCCAGCAGCGTAGGGGGGGTGGGCACAGATACGCAGTATTTT. This encodes CASSVGGVGTDTQYF.

This clone was detected a few times. V is TRBV7-6 and J is TRBJ2-2, with TRBD2 as a possible D gene (7 bases). The CDR3 extends over 15 amino acids. Germline loops: CDR1 SGHVS, CDR2 FNYEAQ. Trimming took 6 bases from V and 4 from J, leaving 15 bases between them. The CDR3, as DNA: TGTGCCAGCAGGCGGGGGCCGGCGGGCACCGGGGAGCTGTTTTTT. It specifies CASRRGPAGTGELFF.

This sequence joins TRBV2 and TRBJ2-5; 7 nucleotides line up with TRBD2. After removal of 4 bases from V and 5 bases from J, the junction contained 7 bases not matched to a gene. There are 14 residues in the CDR3. Germline CDR1 reads SNHLY; CDR2 reads FYNNEI. The DNA of the CDR3 is TGTGCCAGCAGTGTACGACTAGCCAGCGAGACCCAGTACTTC. The encoded protein is CASSVRLASETQYF.

This chain links TRBV7-2 with TRBJ1-1; 7 bases match TRBD1. V dropped 5 bases and J dropped 4; count of bases not matched to a gene: 16. Germline CDR1 reads SGHTA; CDR2 reads FQGNSA. The CDR3 extends over 17 amino acids. CDR3 sequence: CASSGPTGRRGGTEAFF. The CDR3 DNA sequence: TGTGCCAGCAGCGGGCCGACAGGGCGAAGAGGTGGCACTGAAGCTTTCTTT.

This chain joins TRBV5-1 and TRBJ2-1, with 16 bases identical to TRBD2. Germline CDR1 reads SGHRS; CDR2 reads YFSETQ. V was pared by 3 bases and J by 13 bases, with 10 bases of the junction left unmatched. CDR3 length: 16 amino acids. The CDR3 here is CASSSVVGTSGRAQFF. The CDR3 DNA is TGCGCCAGCAGCTCAGTTGTCGGGACTAGCGGGAGGGCCCAGTTCTTC.

The chain links TRBV7-2 to TRBJ1-5, with 7 nucleotides matching TRBD1. Trimming took 3 bases from V and 0 from J; bases not matched to a gene: 5. Germline V gene sequence: CDR1 SGHTA, CDR2 FQGNSA. The CDR3 totals 16 residues. CDR3 amino acids: CASSLMTGTSNQPQHF. The CDR3 coding sequence is TGTGCCAGCAGCTTGATGACAGGGACTAGCAATCAGCCCCAGCATTTT.

This clone was seen only a few times. V is TRBV5-1 and J is TRBJ2-5; D is ambiguous. The length of the CDR3 is 13 residues. The V gene lost 0 bases and the J gene lost 5 bases, with 8 bases spanning the gap. Germline values: CDR1 SGHRS, CDR2 YFSETQ. CDR3 in DNA: TGCGCCAGCAGCTTGGGAGAGAGGGAGACCCAGTACTTC. It specifies CASSLGERETQYF.

This clone was seen only a few times. The chain combines TRBV9 with TRBJ2-2; D uncertain. V gave up 0 bases and J gave up 6 bases, with 9 bases separating them. Looked up from germline, CDR1 is SGDLS and CDR2 is YYNGEE. This CDR3 comprises 14 residues. CDR3 amino acids: CASSVGRLAGELFF. The CDR3 DNA reads as TGTGCCAGCAGCGTAGGCAGACTCGCCGGGGAGCTGTTTTTT. Combining the CDR3 with reference TRBV9 and TRBJ2-2 gives the whole variable domain DSGVTQTPKHLITATGQRVTLRCSPRSGDLSVYWYQQSLDQGLQFLIQYYNGEERAKGNILERFSAQQFPDLHSELNLSSLELGDSALYFCASSVGRLAGELFFGEGSRLTVL.

Here the CDR3 reads CASSPPGGRETQYF. The CDR3 DNA reads TGTGCCAGCAGCCCCCCGGGGGGCCGAGAGACCCAGTACTTC. This chain links TRBV7-2 with TRBJ2-5, with D perhaps matching TRBD2 (7 bases). Germline CDR1 reads SGHTA; CDR2 reads FQGNSA. The CDR3 is made up of 14 amino acids. V was cut by 5 bases and J by 4 bases, with 14 bases left in between.

This clone came up a few times. The chain is built from TRBV2 and TRBJ1-5, with 7 bases matching TRBD1. This CDR3 has 15 residues. Germline CDR1 and CDR2: SNHLY and FYNNEI. The trim removed 6 bases at V and 3 bases at J, leaving 8 bases unmatched. CDR3 nucleotide sequence: TGTGCCAGCAGGGCCGGGACAGCCTACAATCAGCCCCAGCATTTT. It is translated as CASRAGTAYNQPQHF.

The genes are TRBV5-1 and TRBJ2-7; the D gene is possibly TRBD2 (6 bases). Looked up from germline, CDR1 is SGHRS and CDR2 is YFSETQ. V was clipped by 4 bases and J by 1 base, with 9 bases between them. The CDR3 has 13 residues. The CDR3 DNA is TGCGCCAGCAGCGACGGGAGTTCCTACGAGCAGTACTTC. Translating it yields CASSDGSSYEQYF. Using reference TRBV5-1 and TRBJ2-7 for the parts outside the CDR3, the full variable domain is KAGVTQTPRYLIKTRGQQVTLSCSPISGHRSVSWYQQTPGQGLQFLFEYFSETQRNKGNFPGRFSGRQFSNSRSEMNVSTLELGDSALYLCASSDGSSYEQYFGPGTRLTVT.